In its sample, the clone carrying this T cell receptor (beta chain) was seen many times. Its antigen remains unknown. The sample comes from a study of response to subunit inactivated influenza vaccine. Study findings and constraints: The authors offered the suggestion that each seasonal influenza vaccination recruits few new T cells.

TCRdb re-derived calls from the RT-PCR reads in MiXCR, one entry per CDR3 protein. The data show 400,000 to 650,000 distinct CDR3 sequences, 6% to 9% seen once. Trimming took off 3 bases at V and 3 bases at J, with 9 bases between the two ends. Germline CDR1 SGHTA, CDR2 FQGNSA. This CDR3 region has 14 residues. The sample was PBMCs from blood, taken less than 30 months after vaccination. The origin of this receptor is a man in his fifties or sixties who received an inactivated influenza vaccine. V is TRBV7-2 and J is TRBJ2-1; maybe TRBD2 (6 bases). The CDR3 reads CASSFGTYYNEQFF. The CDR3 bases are TGTGCCAGCAGCTTCGGGACTTACTACAATGAGCAGTTCTTC.